These 24 T cell receptor beta chains originate from one sample sequenced in a study of shared T cell receptors in the human thymus. TCRdb's copy holds only in-frame clones and misses some; the assay was immunoSEQ multiplex PCR. The data show hundreds of thousands of clones, over 75% seen once. Another study also made use of these data, one on human thymus T cells.

Sample: thymocytes. The receptors originated from a boy less than two years old with a congenital heart defect.

The chain links TRBV7-6 to TRBJ2-7, with 9 bases that match TRBD2. J lost 4 bases, V lost 1 base, and 11 bases had no gene match. Germline CDR1 reads SGHVS; CDR2 reads FNYEAQ. This CDR3 is built from 17 residues. The CDR3 region has the DNA TGTGCCAGCAGCTTAGGTCGCGAGCGGGAGGCTTATTACGAGCAGTACTTC. Its translation is CASSLGREREAYYEQYF.

Here the CDR3 reads CASSTGNLAYEQYF. The CDR3, as DNA: TGTGCCAGCAGTACCGGGAATCTAGCCTACGAGCAGTACTTC. The chain uses TRBV25-1 and TRBJ2-7; D perhaps matches TRBD2 (5 bases). V was shortened by 5 bases and J by 2 bases, with 13 bases between the two germline ends. Germline-derived CDR1 and CDR2 are MGHDK and SYGVNS. This CDR3 is built from 14 residues.

This clone occurred once. The rearrangement uses TRBV6-1 and TRBJ1-6, with 7 bases matching TRBD1. Trimming took 2 bases from V and 6 from J; bases not matched to a gene: 7. The CDR3 is made up of 16 amino acids. Germline V gene data show CDR1 as MNHNS and CDR2 as SASEGT. The CDR3 reads CASSERRAGGNSPLHF. In DNA form, the CDR3 reads TGTGCCAGCAGTGAACGTCGGGCAGGGGGTAATTCACCCCTCCACTTT.

The V call is TRBV15, the J call TRBJ2-3; unclear D gene. This CDR3 comprises 17 residues. Germline-derived CDR1 and CDR2 are LNHNV and YYDKDF (reference sequence). Trimming pared 1 base from V and 0 bases from J, leaving 14 bases between. The CDR3 DNA sequence: TGTGCCACCAGCAGAGGTGGGCAAATCCCTAGCACAGATACGCAGTATTTT. Protein product: CATSRGGQIPSTDTQYF.

The CDR3 protein is CASSRLTPGQGDEQYF. For the CDR3, the DNA is TGCGCCAGCAGCCGACTAACCCCGGGACAGGGCGACGAGCAGTACTTC. The genes are TRBV10-2 and TRBJ2-7; 9 nucleotides match TRBD1. The V gene's germline CDR1 is WSHSY and CDR2 SAAADI. The CDR3 runs to 16 residues. V was clipped by 6 bases and J by 5 bases; unmatched bases: 14.

The chain is built from TRBV14 and TRBJ1-1, with 10 bases that match TRBD1. Per the germline V gene, CDR1 is SGHDN and CDR2 is FVKESK. The V and J ends lost 1 base and 4 bases, in that order; junction bases with no gene match: 6. The CDR3 is made up of 16 amino acids. The chain's CDR3 is CASSQGDRGAGTEAFF. As DNA, the CDR3 is TGTGCCAGCAGCCAAGGGGACAGGGGAGCAGGCACTGAAGCTTTCTTT. The full variable domain, in which reference TRBV14 and TRBJ1-1 provide the parts outside the CDR3, is EAGVTQFPSHSVIEKGQTVTLRCDPISGHDNLYWYRRVMGKEIKFLLHFVKESKQDESGMPNNRFLAERTGGTYSTLKVQPAELEDSGVYFCASSQGDRGAGTEAFFGQGTRLTVV.

The gene calls are TRBV29-1 and TRBJ2-5, with 7 bases fitting TRBD1. The J call may be mistaken, given a closer DNA end match to TRBJ2-7. The V gene's germline CDR1 is SQVTM and CDR2 ANQGSEA. The length of the CDR3 is 15 residues. DNA of the CDR3: TGCAGCGTTGCCAGGACAGGTAGAGAAGACTACGAGCAGTACTTC. It specifies CSVARTGREDYEQYF.

V is TRBV28 and J is TRBJ2-7, with TRBD1 matching over 7 bases. The V segment lost 6 bases and the J segment 2 bases; nucleotides outside the gene matches: 16. CDR3 size: 17 residues. In germline, CDR1 is MDHEN, CDR2 SYDVKM. The CDR3 DNA reads TGTGCCAGCAGCCCCCGAAAGCCGGGACAGAGACCCTACGAGCAGTACTTC. This gives the protein CASSPRKPGQRPYEQYF.

V usage is TRBV12-5 and J usage is TRBJ2-1, with TRBD2 as a possible D gene (7 bases). The CDR3 is 17 residues long. Germline values: CDR1 LGHNT, CDR2 FRNRAP. Trimming left V 6 bases short and J 6 bases short, with 24 bases between. CDR3 protein: CASGEGGWAGVVNEQFF. The CDR3 region has the DNA TGTGCTAGTGGCGAGGGGGGCTGGGCGGGAGTGGTCAATGAGCAGTTCTTC. Using reference TRBV12-5 and TRBJ2-1 for the parts outside the CDR3, the full variable domain is DARVTQTPRHKVTEMGQEVTMRCQPILGHNTVFWYRQTMMQGLELLAYFRNRAPLDDSGMPKDRFSAEMPDATLATLKIQPSEPRDSAVYFCASGEGGWAGVVNEQFFGPGTRLTVL.

This clone was detected a few times. The chain uses TRBV19 and TRBJ2-7; 8 bases line up with TRBD1. Germline CDR1 reads LNHDA; CDR2 reads SQIVND (reference sequence). CDR3 length: 15 residues. With 2 bases clipped from V and 1 base from J, the junction kept 4 bases outside the gene matches. CDR3 in DNA: TGTGCCAGTAGTATAAGACAGGGGCCTTCCTACGAGCAGTACTTC. This translates into CASSIRQGPSYEQYF.

This chain joins TRBV7-2 and TRBJ2-2, with 9 bases that match TRBD1. V lost 5 bases, J lost 0 bases, and 4 bases stayed unmatched. Germline V gene sequence: CDR1 SGHTA, CDR2 FQGNSA. The CDR3 length is 16 residues. CDR3 protein: CASSQQGAPNTGELFF. The DNA for the CDR3 is TGTGCCAGCAGCCAACAGGGGGCGCCGAACACCGGGGAGCTGTTTTTT.

This chain uses TRBV18 with TRBJ2-1; D may be TRBD2 (5 bases). V gave up 6 bases and J gave up 5 bases, with 14 bases separating them. Germline loops: CDR1 KGHSH, CDR2 LQKENI. CDR3 size: 14 residues. In DNA form, the CDR3 reads TGTGCCAGCTCGCTTTACACTAGTCACAATGAGCAGTTCTTC. Translated, it gives CASSLYTSHNEQFF.

This chain uses TRBV27 with TRBJ2-7; TRBD2 agrees at 8 bases. With 6 bases clipped from V and 7 bases from J, the junction kept 17 bases outside the gene matches. CDR3 length equals 16 residues. Per germline, CDR1 MNHEY and CDR2 SMNVEV (reference sequence). The chain's CDR3 is CASSRRGSAGVGEQYF. DNA for the CDR3: TGTGCCAGCAGCCGACGAGGGTCAGCGGGAGTGGGGGAGCAGTACTTC.

The chain couples TRBV7-2 to TRBJ1-2; 10 bases fit TRBD1. The CDR3 has 16 residues. J gave up 8 bases and V 6 bases, and 15 bases lay outside the gene matches. CDR1 and CDR2 from the germline V gene are SGHTA and FQGNSA. The CDR3 region has the DNA TGTGCCAGCAGTCTCCCCTATCCGGGACAGGGGAAGGGCTACACCTTC. The encoded protein is CASSLPYPGQGKGYTF. The entire variable domain, with the rest obtained from reference TRBV7-2 and TRBJ1-2, is as follows: GAGVSQSPSNKVTEKGKDVELRCDPISGHTALYWYRQSLGQGLEFLIYFQGNSAPDKSGLPSDRFSAERTGGSVSTLTIQRTQQEDSAVYLCASSLPYPGQGKGYTFGSGTRLTVV.

The chain employs TRBV10-1 and TRBJ2-1, with 11 bases fitting TRBD2. This CDR3 region has 17 residues. Germline CDR1 is WNHNN and CDR2 is SYGVQD (reference sequence). Trimming took 0 bases from V and 2 from J; bases not matched to a gene: 3. CDR3 sequence: CASSESVSGRAYNEQFF. Here the CDR3 DNA reads TGCGCCAGCAGTGAGTCGGTTAGCGGGAGGGCCTACAATGAGCAGTTCTTC.

The chain is built from TRBV5-1 and TRBJ2-5, with D perhaps TRBD1 (6 bases). V lost 5 bases, J lost 0 bases, and 14 bases lay in between. Germline-derived CDR1 and CDR2 are SGHRS and YFSETQ. CDR3 length: 15 amino acids. The CDR3 is CASRHPGHYQETQYF. CDR3 sequence (DNA): TGCGCCAGCAGGCATCCGGGACACTACCAAGAGACCCAGTACTTC. Filled out from reference TRBV5-1 and TRBJ2-5, the complete variable domain reads KAGVTQTPRYLIKTRGQQVTLSCSPISGHRSVSWYQQTPGQGLQFLFEYFSETQRNKGNFPGRFSGRQFSNSRSEMNVSTLELGDSALYLCASRHPGHYQETQYFGPGTRLLVL.

The V call is TRBV5-6, the J call TRBJ2-6; 7 nucleotides agree with TRBD2. V lost 1 base and J lost 0; bases outside the gene matches: 10. This CDR3 is 19 amino acids long. The germline V gene encodes CDR1 SGHDT and CDR2 YYEEEE. DNA for the CDR3: TGTGCCAGCAGCTTGAGAGGGAGGGACCCGCGCTCTGGGGCCAACGTCCTGACTTTC. This gives the protein CASSLRGRDPRSGANVLTF. The full variable domain, its missing parts supplied by reference TRBV5-6 and TRBJ2-6, is DAGVTQSPTHLIKTRGQQVTLRCSPKSGHDTVSWYQQALGQGPQFIFQYYEEEERQRGNFPDRFSGHQFPNYSSELNVNALLLGDSALYLCASSLRGRDPRSGANVLTFGAGSRLTVL.

The chain links TRBV10-3 to TRBJ1-3; 7 nucleotides match TRBD1. CDR1 is ENHRY and CDR2 is SYGVKD in the germline V gene. The V segment lost 7 bases and the J segment 0 bases; nucleotides outside the gene matches: 6. The CDR3 sequence is 15 residues long. DNA for the CDR3: TGTGCCATCAATAGGGACAGAGACTCTGGAAACACCATATATTTT. It yields the protein CAINRDRDSGNTIYF.

The sample holds a few counts of this clone. V is TRBV7-2 and J is TRBJ1-2; TRBD1 agrees at 8 bases. CDR3 size: 14 residues. Germline V CDR1 and CDR2: SGHTA, FQGNSA. Trimming at V came to 4 bases and at J to 7 bases, leaving 8 bases not matched to a gene. CDR3 nucleotides: TGTGCCAGCAGCTGCTCAGGGGGCGCGAGTGGCTACACCTTC. It is translated as CASSCSGGASGYTF.

This sequence joins TRBV28 and TRBJ2-2; 9 nucleotides agree with TRBD1. CDR1 and CDR2 from the germline V gene are MDHEN and SYDVKM. V was pared by 6 bases and J by 2 bases, with 16 bases of the junction left unmatched. This CDR3 contains 19 residues. CDR3 amino acids: CASSRRDRVVDRNTGELFF. CDR3 sequence (DNA): TGTGCCAGCAGCCGACGGGACAGGGTGGTAGACCGAAACACCGGGGAGCTGTTTTTT. Together with reference TRBV28 and TRBJ2-2, the CDR3 gives the full variable domain: DVKVTQSSRYLVKRTGEKVFLECVQDMDHENMFWYRQDPGLGLRLIYFSYDVKMKEKGDIPEGYSVSREKKERFSLILESASTNQTSMYLCASSRRDRVVDRNTGELFFGEGSRLTVL.

The chain links TRBV5-6 to TRBJ2-3; maybe TRBD2 (7 bases). The CDR3 has 15 residues. With 3 bases removed from V and 1 base from J, the gap between germline ends came to 12 bases. Germline V gene sequence: CDR1 SGHDT, CDR2 YYEEEE. Here the CDR3 reads CASSWGGGGTDTQYF. CDR3 nucleotides: TGTGCCAGCAGCTGGGGGGGCGGTGGCACAGATACGCAGTATTTT.

This rearrangement joins TRBV28 to TRBJ2-7; D may be TRBD2 (6 bases). V lost 5 bases to trimming and J lost 3 bases, with 17 bases between them. Germline lookup yields CDR1 MDHEN and CDR2 SYDVKM. The CDR3 consists of 15 residues. CDR3 DNA: TGTGCCAGCAGTCCACTAGCCCGGCAGGACTACGAGCAGTACTTC. Its protein is CASSPLARQDYEQYF.

The V and J genes are TRBV13 and TRBJ2-1; TRBD1 matches 9 bases. J was trimmed by 6 bases and V by 5 bases; bases with no gene match: 8. CDR1 is PRHDT and CDR2 is FYEKMQ in the germline V gene (reference sequence). CDR3 size: 15 residues. The CDR3 spells CASSPLGQGSNEQFF. CDR3 nucleotide sequence: TGTGCCAGCAGCCCACTGGGACAGGGAAGCAATGAGCAGTTCTTC.

Points on this clone: Other DNA sequences in this specimen translate into the identical CDR3. The chain recombines TRBV7-2 with TRBJ2-7; D remains ambiguous. Trimming removed 0 bases at V and 2 bases at J, with 5 bases between. The germline CDR1 and CDR2 sequences are SGHTA and FQGNSA. The CDR3 has 13 amino acids. CDR3 sequence: CASSLAGPYEQYF. The CDR3 nucleotides read TGTGCCAGCAGCTTAGCGGGCCCCTACGAGCAGTACTTC.